This T cell receptor beta chain was captured by sequencing in a study of blood T cells in healthy people across ages (dated by TCRdb to the mid-2010s). The study in broad terms: In model experiments, template switching captured about one uniquely barcoded TCR beta cDNA molecule for every two T cells. Using deep sequencing normalized with unique cDNA molecular identifiers, the study measured how TCR beta repertoire diversity changes with age. The donors were split into four age groups: young (average roughly 15 years), middle-aged (around 40), aged (more than 60) and long-lived (more than 80). The study analyzed two additional independent replicas of 1 million unique cDNA reads from the same blood draw for two donors, one aged 18 to 30 and one aged 80 or older. Overall results and qualifications from the work: Estimates of total diversity based on one million sequenced T cells were regarded as lower bounds and as underestimates. Because donor CMV infection status was unknown, age-related changes in expanded clonotypes were potentially confounded. Observed TCR beta diversity per million T cells fell roughly linearly with age, and a significant reduction was already apparent by age around 40. Observed TCR beta diversity correlated strongly with the percentage of naive T cells measured by flow cytometry. Conclusive comparison of naive and antigen-experienced compartments was prevented by the profiling of bulk unsorted PBMCs. Compared with the aged group, more naive CD4+ T cells, fewer expanded clones and increased TCR diversity were shown by the long-lived group, suggesting age selection.

The library was generated by 5' RACE. Sequencing used an Illumina HiSeq 2500. A second about 7 to 11 cycle PCR used a sample-barcoded 5' primer and a J-beta primer mix. A unique molecular identifier was introduced onto each TCR beta cDNA molecule by a template-switch 5' adaptor carrying 12 random nucleotides. Each sample yielded at least 2.5 million CDR3-containing paired-end reads. All of the RNA was converted into first-strand cDNA using the Mint cDNA synthesis kit, with a TRBC-specific oligonucleotide serving as the primer. After uracil-DNA glycosylase treatment, a first 18-cycle PCR used universal primers M1SS and BC2_uni_R on all cDNA. On the authors' methods: For normalization, 1 million high-quality reads were randomly selected from each sample, with every read carrying a distinct molecular identifier. Instead of being binned into consensus sequences, reads that shared molecular identifiers were thrown out. CDR3 identification, clonotype clustering and error correction used MiTCR with a Q25 quality threshold and the strictest error-elimination algorithm. A nonparametric unseen species model with Euler transformation was used to estimate lower-bound total TCR beta diversity. TCRdb ran its own pipeline on the public reads, namely fastp trimming at Q25 and MiXCR clone calling, and kept in-frame beta chains. For every CDR3 protein sequence, its rows merge into one entry that carries the most common genes and DNA. The V and J calls were not made by the authors but by TCRdb's processing. Across this sample there are 750,000 to 1,000,000 distinct CDR3 sequences, with about 28% seen only once. The ten largest clones represent roughly 10% of the sample.

In its sample, this clonotype was seen a few times. Its antigen is not yet known. No base qualities exist here, and no much larger clone lies one base off it. Systemically healthy Caucasian individuals from Russia, 39 in total and aged about 6 to 95 years, were included as donors. Around 9.9 milliliters of peripheral blood were collected from each donor into EDTA-treated Vacutainer tubes. Ficoll-Paque density-gradient centrifugation was used to isolate PBMCs, with at least 6 million per sample. Trizol reagent was used to extract total RNA from PBMCs, with at least 5 micrograms per sample. For every donor, an aliquot of PBMCs went through flow cytometry to measure the percentages of naive CD45RAhigh/CD27high T cells. CDR1 MDHEN and CDR2 SYDVKM are derived from the germline V gene. The CDR3 goes from the cysteine to the phenylalanine over 16 residues. The kept DNA is CDR3 alone, 48 bases in frame from the first base. V gives up 6 bases and J gives up 0 bases, and the segment between their germline ends measures 15 bases.

The same specimen was also included in a second study, on T cells of mothers and their children. Per the second study: The donors were nine systemically healthy Caucasian individuals, made up of three mothers and their six children. cDNA synthesis consumed the entire amount of extracted RNA, loaded at about 1.6 ug RNA in each 15 ul reaction. In the second PCR, the M1S primer introduced both the sample barcodes and 2-4 random nucleotides. More than 8 million TCR beta CDR3 reads were obtained from each mother, and about 3 million reads were obtained from each child. TCR recombination output is similarly shaped by thymic selection in related and unrelated pairs, with a minor effect exerted by inherited differences. Normalized repertoire overlap was always slightly but never significantly higher in related than unrelated mother-child pairs. No persistent microchimeric T cell clones were found, with a detection sensitivity of roughly 100 clones per million clonotypes. Deep NGS was used in the study to compare the TCR beta repertoires of mothers and children and to look for features that separate related mother-child pairs from unrelated individuals. Mothers averaged about 40 +/- 4 years of age and children averaged approximately 11 +/- 4 years. After adapters were ligated using NEBNext reagents, the libraries underwent 100+100 nt paired-end sequencing on an Illumina HiSeq 2000. To avoid cross-contamination, the mother libraries and the child libraries were prepared a month apart and sequenced in separate runs. Between about 500,000 and 2,300,000 distinct TCR beta clonotypes were identified per donor. Naive TCR beta clonotypes were estimated from low-frequency clonotypes matched to each donor's FACS-determined naive share, without sorting.

The sequencing input was blood. The chain employs TRBV28 and TRBJ2-1; the D segment cannot be called with confidence. The sequence came from a woman in her thirties or forties in good health. The DNA sequence is given as TGTGCCAGCAGCACCGCCTCTGTGGGCTCCTACAATGAGCAGTTCTTC. This gives the protein CASSTASVGSYNEQFF.